This TCR beta chain originates from a study of cytomegalovirus exposure and HLA in healthy donors. Study overall: A prior study identified 117 million unique TCR beta sequences from 200 million or so T cells.

The germline V gene encodes CDR1 MGHRA and CDR2 YSYEKL. There are 13 residues in the CDR3. The ends were cut back, 0 bases at V and 4 bases at J, with 7 bases in the middle. The study's findings and limits: Sequencing depth roughly uniform across donors was assumed in presence/absence analyses.

About this clone itself: The target antigen is unknown.

Primers for the PCR totalled 60 Vbeta and 13 Jbeta. The protocol was immunoSEQ multiplex PCR, while the TCRdb copy is restricted to in-frame clones and leaves out a portion. The sample carries tens of thousands of clones, roughly 80% recorded once. The V call is TRBV4-1, the J call TRBJ2-7; D gene uncertain. This TCR derives from a girl aged 2 to 9 in good health and CMV-seropositive. Material: PBMCs. DNA of the CDR3: TGCGCCAGCAGCCAAGAGTCTGAGTACGAGCAGTACTTC. Translated: CASSQESEYEQYF.